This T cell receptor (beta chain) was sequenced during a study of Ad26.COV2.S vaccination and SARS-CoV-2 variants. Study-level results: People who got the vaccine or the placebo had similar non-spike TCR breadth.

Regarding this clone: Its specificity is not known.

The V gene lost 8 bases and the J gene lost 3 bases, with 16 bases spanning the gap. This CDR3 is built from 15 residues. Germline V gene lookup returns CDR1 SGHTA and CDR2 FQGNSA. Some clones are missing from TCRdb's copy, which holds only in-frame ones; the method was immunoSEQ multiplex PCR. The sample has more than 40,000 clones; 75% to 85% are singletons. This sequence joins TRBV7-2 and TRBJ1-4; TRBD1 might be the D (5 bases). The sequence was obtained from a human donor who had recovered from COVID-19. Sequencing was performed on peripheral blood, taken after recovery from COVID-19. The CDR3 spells CASGPGGRSNEKLFF. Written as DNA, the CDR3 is TGTGCCAGCGGCCCCGGGGGACGGTCTAATGAAAAACTGTTTTTT.